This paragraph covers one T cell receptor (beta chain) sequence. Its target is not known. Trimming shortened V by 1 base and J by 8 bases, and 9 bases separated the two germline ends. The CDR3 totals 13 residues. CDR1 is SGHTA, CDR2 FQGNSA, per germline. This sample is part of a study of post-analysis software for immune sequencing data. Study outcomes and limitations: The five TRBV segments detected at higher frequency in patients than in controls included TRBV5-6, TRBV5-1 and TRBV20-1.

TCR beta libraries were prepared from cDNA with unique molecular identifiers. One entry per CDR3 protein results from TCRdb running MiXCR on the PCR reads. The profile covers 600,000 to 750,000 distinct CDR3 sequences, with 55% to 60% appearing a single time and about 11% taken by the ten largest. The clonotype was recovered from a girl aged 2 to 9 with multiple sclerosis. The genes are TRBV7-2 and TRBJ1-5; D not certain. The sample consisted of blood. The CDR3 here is CASSLGGLEPQHF. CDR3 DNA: TGTGCCAGCAGCTTAGGGGGTCTCGAGCCCCAGCATTTT.